This T cell receptor beta chain was retrieved from a study of response to subunit inactivated influenza vaccine. The junction had 7 bases not matched to a gene; V was cut back by 3 bases and J by 4 bases. The CDR3 has 16 amino acids. Germline-derived CDR1 and CDR2 are KGHDR and SFDVKD. One entry per CDR3 protein results from TCRdb running MiXCR on the RT-PCR reads. In the table there are about 570,000 distinct CDR3 sequences, around 11% of which are singletons. This clonotype has just one count. A much larger clone differs from this one at a single base, so this may be a read error. Lacking the conserved final phenylalanine or tryptophan, this CDR3 likely reflects a read error. This sample was also put to use in a study of T cells expressing NK-cell markers. That investigation notes: The authors made TCR beta cDNA libraries by 5'RACE template switching. This switching added a universal primer site and UMIs. Dominant NKG2C+ clonotypes accounted for 1.0-7.0% of CD8+ T cells in several donors.

The sequences come from PBMCs from blood, collected on the day of vaccination. J is TRBJ2-1 and V is TRBV24-1; TRBD1 matches 8 bases. The clonotype was recovered from a man aged 50 or older who received an inactivated influenza vaccine. The CDR3 protein is CATSDNRDRTYNEQFY. The CDR3 DNA sequence: TGTGCCACCAGTGATAACCGGGACAGGACGTACAATGAGCAGTTCTAC.